This T cell receptor (beta chain) was identified during a study of T cells in Graves' hyperthyroidism and ophthalmopathy. General study points: Model-based prediction identified ophthalmopathy a median about 7 months prior to its onset. Most expanded thyroid clonotypes above 0.001 recurred in blood.

J lost 0 bases, V lost 6 bases, and 18 bases had no gene match. The CDR3 runs 19 residues. The germline V gene has CDR1 SGHKS and CDR2 YYEKEE (reference sequence). Remarks on this clonotype: The antigen remains unidentified.

The diagnostic basis comprised clinical symptoms, serum thyroxine and TRAb, thyroid ultrasound and orbital computed tomography. Using 10 ml of fresh peripheral blood, PBMCs were prepared. RNA transcripts gave rise to amplified TCR beta CDR3 regions. HTBI primers drove first-round RT-PCR of the TCR CDR3. TCRdb processed the multiplex PCR reads anew with MiXCR; each CDR3 protein has one entry. In the table there are under 600,000 distinct CDR3 sequences, 16% of which are singletons. V usage is TRBV5-5 and J usage is TRBJ1-1; 9 bases are a match to TRBD1. This sequence was found in a middle-aged woman with Graves' ophthalmopathy. Specimen: blood. CDR3 nucleotides: TGTGCCAGCACCTTTGGTGTATTTGGGACAGGGTTGATGAACACTGAAGCTTTCTTT. Its translation is CASTFGVFGTGLMNTEAFF. Full variable domain (remainder filled in from reference TRBV5-5 and TRBJ1-1): DAGVTQSPTHLIKTRGQQVTLRCSPISGHKSVSWYQQVLGQGPQFIFQYYEKEERGRGNFPDRFSARQFPNYSSELNVNALLLGDSALYLCASTFGVFGTGLMNTEAFFGQGTRLTVV.